This entry describes one T cell receptor beta chain. The entry originates in a study of OX40 agonist ivuxolimab in advanced cancers. Unmatched junction bases numbered 10, after V lost 4 bases and J lost 7 bases. This CDR3 is built from 16 residues. From germline, CDR1 is MRHNA and CDR2 SNTAGT. The protocol was immunoSEQ multiplex PCR, while the TCRdb copy is restricted to in-frame clones and leaves out a portion. This table has approximately 19,000 clones, more than 75% appearing once. The material was CD4+ or CD8+ T cells sorted from blood, obtained in a trial of the OX40 agonist ivuxolimab. This sequence originates from an adult with an advanced solid tumor such as melanoma, head and neck, liver or kidney cancer. J is TRBJ2-1 and V is TRBV6-4; 10 bases match TRBD2. Written as DNA, the CDR3 is TGTGCCAGCAGTGTCGGTCCAGCGGGAGGGTTGAATGAGCAGTTCTTC. It specifies CASSVGPAGGLNEQFF.